This T cell receptor (beta chain) was identified in a study of chronic HIV infection and antiretroviral therapy (dated by TCRdb to between 2015 and 2017). The library was produced with 5' RACE. Sequencing was performed on an Illumina MiSeq. The public reads were reprocessed in TCRdb via fastp at Q25 and MiXCR, keeping in-frame beta chains. Under each unique CDR3 protein, matching rows form one entry showing the most common genes and DNA. Counted in this sample were around 31,000 distinct CDR3 sequences; more than 7.5% of them appeared once. The top ten hold about 2.7% of the sample. As to this clonotype: It has no known antigen specificity. Nothing much larger sits one base from this clone, and base qualities are not available.

As encoded in the germline V gene, CDR1 is SQVTM while CDR2 is ANQGSEA. The CDR3 covers 12 residues, taking in both the cysteine and the phenylalanine. Kept here is only the CDR3 DNA, which spans 36 bases and is read in frame from base 1. V was cut back by 2 bases and J by 5 bases, leaving a gap of 7 bases between them. The rearrangement joined TRBV29-1 to TRBJ2-1; possibly the D gene is TRBD1, per 6 matching bases. This TCR was recovered from an adult who had HIV and had not received antiretroviral therapy, or was an uninfected healthy control (not recorded which). Sequenced input: peripheral blood. The CDR3 amino acid sequence is: CSVERTDNEQFF. The nucleotide sequence is TGCAGCGTTGAAAGGACAGACAATGAGCAGTTCTTC.